Shown below are 25 T cell receptor beta chains from a single sample sequenced in a study of blood T cell repertoires in COVID-19. The table came from immunoSEQ multiplex PCR; TCRdb's copy has only in-frame clones and leaves some out. The repertoire holds about 100,000 clones, with approximately 83% as singletons. Sequenced material: PBMCs or T cells enriched from blood (not recorded which). These TCRs come from a woman in her 50s who had recovered from COVID-19.

V usage is TRBV28 and J usage is TRBJ1-2; D ambiguous. The CDR3 runs 14 residues. Trimming removed 7 bases at V and 6 bases at J, with 18 bases between. Per germline, CDR1 MDHEN and CDR2 SYDVKM. The CDR3 region is CASITAGSPNGYTF. CDR3 nucleotide sequence: TGTGCCAGCATCACCGCCGGGAGTCCTAATGGCTACACCTTC.

This chain connects TRBV5-1 to TRBJ2-6; the D gene is possibly TRBD1 (6 bases). Deletions cut 6 bases from V and 0 bases from J, with 19 bases between. The length of the CDR3 is 18 residues. In germline, CDR1 is SGHRS, CDR2 YFSETQ. CDR3 sequence reads: CASTSVPGHLSGANVLTF. The CDR3 region has the DNA TGCGCCAGCACCTCAGTTCCGGGACACCTCTCTGGGGCCAACGTCCTGACTTTC.

The V call is TRBV28, the J call TRBJ1-2; 9 nucleotides agree with TRBD1. Trimming took 7 bases from V and 2 from J; bases not matched to a gene: 5. This CDR3 is 14 amino acids long. Germline CDR1 reads MDHEN; CDR2 reads SYDVKM. CDR3 bases: TGTGCCAGCACCGTAGGACAGGGGAACTATGGCTACACCTTC. This codes for CASTVGQGNYGYTF.

The rearrangement joins TRBV5-1 to TRBJ2-7; 7 positions agree with TRBD1. This CDR3 has 17 residues. Trimming removed 1 base from V and 1 base from J; junction bases left unmatched: 11. CDR1 and CDR2 (germline): SGHRS, YFSETQ. The DNA of the CDR3 is TGCGCCAGCAGCTTGAAAACGGGACAGCTGGTATCCTACGAGCAGTACTTC. This encodes CASSLKTGQLVSYEQYF.

The CDR3 DNA is TGTGCCAGCAGTTCCCCGGGGACTAGCGGGATCCTTCTCTACAATGAGCAGTTCTTC. Translated, it gives CASSSPGTSGILLYNEQFF. This sequence joins TRBV27 and TRBJ2-1, with 13 bases identical to TRBD2. Unmatched junction bases numbered 12, after V lost 4 bases and J lost 3 bases. This CDR3 has 19 amino acids. Germline V gene sequence: CDR1 MNHEY, CDR2 SMNVEV (reference sequence).

This clone has a handful of counts. The chain couples TRBV4-1 to TRBJ1-1, with D tentatively TRBD1 (6 bases). V shed 0 bases and J shed 4 bases, with 12 bases lying between them. This CDR3 comprises 15 residues. CDR1 is MGHRA, CDR2 YSYEKL, per germline. The CDR3 here is CASSQEHRVATEAFF. CDR3 in DNA: TGCGCCAGCAGCCAAGAGCACAGGGTCGCCACTGAAGCTTTCTTT.

V is TRBV19 and J is TRBJ1-1; D is perhaps TRBD1 (5 bases). The CDR3 covers 15 residues. V was clipped by 5 bases and J by 6 bases, with 19 bases between them. Germline V lookup: CDR1 LNHDA, CDR2 SQIVND (reference sequence). The CDR3 nucleotides are TGTGCCAGTAGTTCGGTCCTCCAGGGTCGGCCTGAAGCTTTCTTT. It yields the protein CASSSVLQGRPEAFF.

This chain's CDR3 is CASSLPTGEGGYTF. The CDR3 DNA is TGCGCCAGCAGCCTCCCGACAGGGGAGGGCGGCTACACCTTC. The chain is built from TRBV5-1 and TRBJ1-2; TRBD1 matches at 8 bases. J gave up 8 bases and V 4 bases, and 10 bases lay outside the gene matches. The V gene's germline CDR1 is SGHRS and CDR2 YFSETQ. The CDR3 is 14 residues long.

The chain carries TRBV11-1 and TRBJ2-1, with D unresolved. Germline loops: CDR1 SGHAT, CDR2 FQDESV (reference sequence). V lost 0 bases, J lost 6 bases, and 12 bases lay in between. CDR3 size: 15 residues. The CDR3 DNA reads TGTGCCAGCAGCTTAGCGATGGGTAGCCGCAATGAGCAGTTCTTC. As protein: CASSLAMGSRNEQFF.

CDR3 DNA sequence: TGTGCCAGCAGCCACGAGGGAGGGATGGGAGCTTTCTTT. As protein: CASSHEGGMGAFF. The V and J genes are TRBV7-3 and TRBJ1-1; D is ambiguous. The length of the CDR3 is 13 residues. Germline CDR1 reads SGHTA; CDR2 reads FQGTGA. V was pared by 5 bases and J by 10 bases, with 17 bases between.

The V and J genes are TRBV27 and TRBJ2-2; no definite D call. From germline, CDR1 is MNHEY and CDR2 SMNVEV (reference sequence). This CDR3 contains 14 residues. V shed 6 bases and J shed 1 base, with 9 bases lying between them. Here the CDR3 reads CASSSAMNTGELFF. The CDR3 coding sequence is TGTGCCAGCAGCAGCGCCATGAACACCGGGGAGCTGTTTTTT.

The chain couples TRBV28 to TRBJ1-6, with 9 bases lining up with TRBD1. J lost 0 bases, V lost 6 bases, and 9 bases had no gene match. The CDR3 has 18 amino acids. Per germline, CDR1 MDHEN and CDR2 SYDVKM. This CDR3 is CASSYGTGQSSYNSPLHF. The CDR3 DNA is TGTGCCAGCAGCTATGGGACAGGGCAAAGCTCCTATAATTCACCCCTCCACTTT.

The chain uses TRBV12-5 and TRBJ1-2; tentative D call: TRBD1 (5 bases). The V and J ends lost 5 bases and 8 bases respectively, with 15 bases between them. This CDR3 is 13 amino acids long. Germline CDR1 and CDR2: LGHNT and FRNRAP. Here the CDR3 reads CASGRDGQGGYTF. The CDR3 nucleotides read TGTGCTAGTGGTCGAGACGGTCAGGGCGGCTACACCTTC.

This clone was counted a few times. The chain combines TRBV30 with TRBJ2-2, with TRBD2 matching over 9 bases. Trimming took 3 bases from V and 2 from J; bases not matched to a gene: 13. The CDR3 has 18 amino acids. Germline CDR1 and CDR2: GTSNPN and SVGIG (reference sequence). The CDR3 DNA reads TGTGCCTGGAGAATAAGCGGGGGGCCCTTATTAAACACCGGGGAGCTGTTTTTT. Protein product: CAWRISGGPLLNTGELFF. Looking up the rest from reference TRBV30 and TRBJ2-2 gives the full variable domain: SQTIHQWPATLVQPVGSPLSLECTVEGTSNPNLYWYRQAAGRGLQLLFYSVGIGQISSEVPQNLSASRPQDRQFILSSKKLLLSDSGFYLCAWRISGGPLLNTGELFFGEGSRLTVL.

The CDR3 reads CASSEFKRGKNEQFF. CDR3 DNA: TGTGCCAGCAGTGAATTTAAGCGGGGGAAGAATGAGCAGTTCTTC. The chain has TRBV25-1 and TRBJ2-1; 8 positions match TRBD2. The CDR3 consists of 15 residues. CDR1 MGHDK and CDR2 SYGVNS come from the germline V gene. V trimming: 1 base; J trimming: 7 bases; junction bases outside the gene matches: 6.

This sequence joins TRBV28 and TRBJ1-2; 7 bases agree with TRBD1. Trimming cost V 2 bases and J 1 base; bases outside gene matches: 1. The CDR3 length is 14 residues. Germline values: CDR1 MDHEN, CDR2 SYDVKM. The CDR3 coding sequence is TGTGCCAGCAGTTTACGGGACAGTAACTATGGCTACACCTTC. Translation: CASSLRDSNYGYTF.

The chain carries TRBV5-1 and TRBJ1-1, with 7 bases lining up with TRBD1. From germline, CDR1 is SGHRS and CDR2 YFSETQ. CDR3 length: 16 amino acids. Trimming removed 1 base from V and 4 bases from J; junction bases left unmatched: 10. For the CDR3, the DNA is TGCGCCAGCAGCTTGACGGCAGGGGGAAGTAGCACTGAAGCTTTCTTT. Translation: CASSLTAGGSSTEAFF.

The chain is built from TRBV7-8 and TRBJ1-1; the D gene is possibly TRBD1 (5 bases). There are 15 residues in the CDR3. Trimming stripped 1 base from V and 0 bases from J, with 9 bases between. Germline CDR1 reads SGHVS; CDR2 reads FQNEAQ. CDR3 loop: CASSLVVGVNTEAFF. For the CDR3, the DNA is TGTGCCAGCAGCTTAGTGGTAGGGGTGAACACTGAAGCTTTCTTT.

The gene calls are TRBV28 and TRBJ1-3; 8 bases line up with TRBD1. Germline CDR1 MDHEN, CDR2 SYDVKM. This CDR3 contains 14 residues. The junction had 4 bases not matched to a gene; V was cut back by 4 bases and J by 5 bases. The CDR3 protein is CASSSQGARNTIYF. The CDR3 region has the DNA TGTGCCAGCAGTTCGCAGGGGGCGCGAAACACCATATATTTT.

The chain has TRBV5-4 and TRBJ2-7, with D maybe TRBD1 (7 bases). The CDR3 loop spans 14 amino acids. The ends were cut back, 4 bases at V and 0 bases at J, with 11 bases in the middle. The germline gives CDR1 SGHNT, CDR2 YYREEE (reference sequence). CDR3 sequence (DNA): TGTGCCAGCAGCCGCGGGGACAGCTCCTACGAGCAGTACTTC. This translates into CASSRGDSSYEQYF.

The chain combines TRBV9 with TRBJ2-1; 9 bases are a match to TRBD2. Per germline, CDR1 SGDLS and CDR2 YYNGEE. The CDR3 is made up of 15 amino acids. The ends lost 6 bases at V and 0 bases at J; junction bases unmatched: 4. DNA of the CDR3: TGTGCCAGCAACCAGCGGGGGGACTCCTACAATGAGCAGTTCTTC. This codes for CASNQRGDSYNEQFF.

The chain carries TRBV2 and TRBJ1-6, with TRBD1 matching 8 bases. CDR1 and CDR2 from the germline V gene are SNHLY and FYNNEI. The trim removed 6 bases at V and 10 bases at J, leaving 11 bases unmatched. This CDR3 spans 15 amino acids. The CDR3 loop is CASREGTGMASPLHF. As DNA, the CDR3 is TGTGCCAGCAGAGAGGGGACAGGTATGGCCTCACCCCTCCACTTT.

The chain is built from TRBV3-1 (or the pseudogene TRBV3-2) and TRBJ1-2; D gene unclear. V shed 4 bases and J shed 6 bases, with 18 bases lying between them. Germline V gene data show CDR1 as LGHDT and CDR2 as YNNKEL (reference sequence). CDR3 size: 15 residues. CDR3 DNA sequence: TGTGCCAGCAGCCCCCGACGCCCGGGGTTGGATGGCTACACCTTC. It translates to CASSPRRPGLDGYTF.

This clone was seen a few times. V and J are TRBV14 and TRBJ1-4; D is unresolved. The CDR3 has 16 amino acids. The germline V gene encodes CDR1 SGHDN and CDR2 FVKESK. Trimming took 1 base from V and 4 from J, leaving 13 bases between them. The CDR3 coding sequence is TGTGCCAGCAGCCAAGGAAGGAGAAGTTTTAATGAAAAACTGTTTTTT. As protein: CASSQGRRSFNEKLFF.

The rearrangement joins TRBV7-2 to TRBJ2-1, with 8 bases identical to TRBD1. This CDR3 has 15 amino acids. V lost 5 bases, J lost 4 bases, and 7 bases stayed unmatched. Germline lookup yields CDR1 SGHTA and CDR2 FQGNSA. The CDR3 DNA sequence: TGTGCCAGCAGCGCGGGACAGGACCTTTACAATGAGCAGTTCTTC. Protein: CASSAGQDLYNEQFF.